The 6 T cell receptor beta chains below all came from one sample that was sequenced in a study of technical replicates of blood from several donors. Libraries were prepared by immunoSEQ multiplex PCR; TCRdb keeps only in-frame clonotypes and omits some of them. The sample gives roughly 80,000 clones, 93% of which show up once; less than 0.5% is in the top ten. Sample: T cells isolated from PBMCs. These receptors were collected from a human donor in good health.

This clone is a singleton in its sample. The chain joins TRBV4-2 to TRBJ1-2; D possibly corresponds to TRBD1 (5 bases). The CDR3 covers 14 residues. Per the germline V gene, CDR1 is LGHNA and CDR2 is YNFKEQ. The V end lost 0 bases, the J end lost 8 bases, and 13 bases lay between the germline ends. The CDR3 protein is CASSQESGREGYTF. CDR3 sequence (DNA): TGTGCCAGCAGCCAAGAGTCAGGGAGGGAAGGCTACACCTTC.

The chain has TRBV2 and TRBJ2-7, with 8 bases fitting TRBD1. With 6 bases clipped from V and 2 bases from J, the junction kept 9 bases outside the gene matches. This CDR3 spans 15 amino acids. In germline, CDR1 is SNHLY, CDR2 FYNNEI. CDR3 protein: CASRVGTGRPYEQYF. The CDR3 bases are TGTGCCAGCAGAGTCGGGACAGGACGACCCTACGAGCAGTACTTC.

Only a few counts were recorded for this clone. This chain joins TRBV29-1 and TRBJ1-1; unclear D gene. CDR1 is SQVTM, CDR2 ANQGSEA, per germline. The CDR3 is 12 residues long. With 4 bases removed from V and 3 bases from J, the gap between germline ends came to 9 bases. CDR3 sequence reads: CSVGLGDTEAFF. Here the CDR3 DNA reads TGCAGCGTTGGACTGGGAGACACTGAAGCTTTCTTT.

The chain joins TRBV6-1 to TRBJ2-7; TRBD1 matches at 9 bases. In germline, CDR1 is MNHNS, CDR2 SASEGT. V dropped 8 bases and J dropped 5; count of bases not matched to a gene: 13. The CDR3 loop spans 15 amino acids. CDR3 nucleotides: TGTGCCAGCTGGCCTGGGACAGGGTGGTTCCACGAGCAGTACTTC. Amino acid sequence: CASWPGTGWFHEQYF.

This clone was counted a few times. The CDR3 is CASSLQVGTEAFF. In DNA form, the CDR3 reads TGTGCCAGCAGTTTACAGGTGGGCACTGAAGCTTTCTTT. The J gene is TRBJ1-1, the V gene TRBV27; D unresolved. Trimming took off 2 bases at V and 4 bases at J, with 8 bases between the two ends. CDR1 is MNHEY and CDR2 is SMNVEV in the germline V gene (reference sequence). This CDR3 is built from 13 residues.

J is TRBJ1-3 and V is TRBV4-1; 8 bases line up with TRBD1. The CDR3 loop spans 16 amino acids. Per germline, CDR1 MGHRA and CDR2 YSYEKL. The V gene end was trimmed by 6 bases and the J gene end by 3 bases; junction bases not matched to a gene: 10. The chain's CDR3 is CASSSRTGRNGNTIYF. The CDR3 nucleotides read TGCGCCAGCAGTTCCAGGACAGGGCGTAATGGAAACACCATATATTTT.